The sequence of this T cell receptor beta chain was determined in a study of CD8 T cells in Susac syndrome. About the research overall: There were about six sequenced Susac syndrome patients with active disease and under ten in remission. Treatment at blood withdrawal was none, corticosteroids, or intravenous immunoglobulin alone in Susac syndrome patients. Study-wide findings and caveats: The CD4+ T cell repertoires in Susac syndrome did not show any clonal expansion.

This clonotype was seen once. The antigen is unknown. The RNA input was about 0.5 to 1 ug, and it was reverse transcribed with random hexamers. Across 54 Vbeta and 13 Jbeta, TCR beta CDR3 was amplified with immunoSEQ multiplex PCR. TCRdb itself ran the immunoSEQ multiplex PCR reads through MiXCR, one entry per CDR3 protein. This repertoire shows approximately 190,000 distinct CDR3 sequences, approximately 94% found once; its top ten account for approximately 0.098%. The CDR3 consists of 16 residues. Germline loops: CDR1 SGHAT, CDR2 FQNNGV. V trimming: 0 bases; J trimming: 8 bases; junction bases outside the gene matches: 12.

The origin of this receptor is a human donor with Susac syndrome. Sequencing was carried out using CD4+ T cells from PBMCs. V gene TRBV11-2 combines with J gene TRBJ2-7, with 8 bases lining up with TRBD1. CDR3 bases: TGTGCCAGCAGCTTAGATAGCCCCGGGACAGGTACCAAGCAGTACTTC. Translation gives CASSLDSPGTGTKQYF.